The T cell receptor beta chain under discussion was sequenced for a study of blood T cell repertoires in COVID-19. About the study: PBMCs, B-cell-depleted T cells, or T cells provided the cDNA or gDNA that made up the material.

As originally analysed: Amplification from reference gene primers served as the basis for estimated nucleated cell counts. Libraries were prepared by immunoSEQ multiplex PCR; TCRdb keeps only in-frame clonotypes and omits some of them. V, J and clone size reflect that table, while D and trimming were determined from the DNA. The profile shows under 350,000 clones, roughly 89% of them singletons. V lost 6 bases and J lost 1, with 9 bases in between. Per the germline V gene, CDR1 is SNHLY and CDR2 is FYNNEI. There are 13 residues in the CDR3. The rearrangement links TRBV2 to TRBJ2-5; the D is unclear. The sequence came from a middle-aged man with acute or convalescent COVID-19. Sample: peripheral blood. CDR3 DNA sequence: TGTGCCAGCAGCCTAGGCCTCCAAGAGACCCAGTACTTC. Encoded protein: CASSLGLQETQYF.